Reported below is one TCR beta chain. The CDR3 has 15 amino acids. V was shortened by 4 bases and J by 2 bases, with 9 bases between the two germline ends. Germline CDR1 reads MDHEN; CDR2 reads SYDVKM. Using immunoSEQ multiplex PCR, the repertoire was profiled, and TCRdb retains in-frame clones only, with some absent. This sample carries under 95,000 clones, roughly 94% of them seen once, and the ten largest clones take around 0.97%. The data belong to a study of T cell changes during pregnancy in multiple sclerosis. The rearrangement uses TRBV28 and TRBJ2-6, with D possibly TRBD2 on 6 matching bases. The source of this sequence is a female donor in good health, enrolled as a control in a pregnancy study. The input for sequencing was peripheral blood, taken in the second trimester of pregnancy. In nucleotides, the CDR3 is TGTGCCAGCAGTTCTAGCGATCCTGGGGCCAACGTCCTGACTTTC. Amino acid sequence: CASSSSDPGANVLTF.